Only a few counts were recorded for the clone carrying this T cell receptor (beta chain). Its specificity is not known. The entry originates in a study of regulatory T cells in long-lasting Graves disease. The wider study: Over-5-year antithyroid drug use with positive TSH receptor antibodies defined persistent Graves' disease in the study.

Study outcomes and limitations: Gene preferences differed: TRBV28, TRBJ1-2, TRBJ2-5 in persistent cases.

The CDR3 runs 16 residues. Per the germline V gene, CDR1 is MNHEY and CDR2 is SVGAGI. V was clipped by 2 bases and J by 7 bases; unmatched bases: 8. TCR beta libraries were built with iRepertoire HTBI primers and Arm-PCR of CDR3 regions. TCRdb reanalysed the multiplex PCR reads using MiXCR and keeps one entry per CDR3 protein. The table lists hundreds of thousands of distinct CDR3 sequences, around 30% of them singletons, with around 40% in the top ten. This sample's time point: persistent/refractory GD, antithyroid drugs over 5 years with positive TRAb. Extracted PBMC RNA gave rise to the TCR library.

This specimen consisted of peripheral blood mononuclear cells (PBMCs), obtained when the disease was refractory, from a patient treated with antithyroid drugs. This chain links TRBV6-5 with TRBJ1-6; 7 bases map to TRBD1. This receptor was identified in a female donor with Graves disease. CDR3 coding DNA: TGTGCCAGCAGTTACGGCAGGGGGTCGGGAAATTCACCCCTCCACTTT. The encoded protein is CASSYGRGSGNSPLHF.